The clone carrying this TCR beta chain has more than one count but fewer than ten. Researchers reported that TCR beta cDNA libraries carried unique molecular identifiers. MiXCR, applied by TCRdb to the PCR reads, yields one record per CDR3 protein. The sample records roughly 800,000 distinct CDR3 sequences, less than 35% being singletons. The entry originates in a study of post-analysis software for immune sequencing data. The sequencing input was blood. The TCR originated in a girl between 10 and 17 years old with multiple sclerosis.

The CDR3 reads CASSVFGGRETQYF. The DNA of the CDR3 is TGTGCCAGCAGCGTATTTGGGGGAAGGGAGACCCAGTACTTC. The chain links TRBV9 to TRBJ2-5; D possibly matches TRBD1 or TRBD2 (5 bases each). This CDR3 spans 14 amino acids. Germline V gene sequence: CDR1 SGDLS, CDR2 YYNGEE. The germline V and J ends were trimmed by 1 base and 5 bases, with 12 bases remaining between them.